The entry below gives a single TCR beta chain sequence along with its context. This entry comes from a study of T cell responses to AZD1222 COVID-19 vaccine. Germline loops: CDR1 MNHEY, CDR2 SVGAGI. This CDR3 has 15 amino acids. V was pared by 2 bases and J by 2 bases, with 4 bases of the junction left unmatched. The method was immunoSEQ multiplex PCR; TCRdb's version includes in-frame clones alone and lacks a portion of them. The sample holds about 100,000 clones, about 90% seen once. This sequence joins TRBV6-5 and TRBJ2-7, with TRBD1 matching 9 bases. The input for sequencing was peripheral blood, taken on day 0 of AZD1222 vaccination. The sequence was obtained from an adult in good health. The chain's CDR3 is CASSYRGQGTYEQYF. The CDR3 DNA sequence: TGTGCCAGCAGTTACCGAGGACAGGGGACCTACGAGCAGTACTTC.